The table lists the clone carrying this T cell receptor (beta chain) with a few counts. Its antigen is undetermined. The data derive from a study of response to subunit inactivated influenza vaccine. General study results and limits: The authors suggested that every seasonal influenza vaccination recruits few new T cells.

Losses at the gene ends were 8 bases for V and 6 bases for J; bases not matched to a gene: 10. There are 15 residues in the CDR3. The germline V gene has CDR1 MDHEN and CDR2 SYDVKM. Using its own MiXCR run on the RT-PCR reads, TCRdb lists one record per CDR3 protein. The top ten hold about 9.9% of the sample, which has about 650,000 distinct CDR3 sequences, about a sixth seen once. This receptor was identified in a man aged 50 to 59 who received an inactivated influenza vaccine. The sample was PBMCs from blood, taken less than 13 days after vaccination. The V call is TRBV28, the J call TRBJ2-1, with 10 bases aligning to TRBD1. This CDR3 reads CASGLPGQGFNEQFF. CDR3 DNA sequence: TGTGCCAGCGGTCTGCCGGGACAGGGGTTCAATGAGCAGTTCTTC.